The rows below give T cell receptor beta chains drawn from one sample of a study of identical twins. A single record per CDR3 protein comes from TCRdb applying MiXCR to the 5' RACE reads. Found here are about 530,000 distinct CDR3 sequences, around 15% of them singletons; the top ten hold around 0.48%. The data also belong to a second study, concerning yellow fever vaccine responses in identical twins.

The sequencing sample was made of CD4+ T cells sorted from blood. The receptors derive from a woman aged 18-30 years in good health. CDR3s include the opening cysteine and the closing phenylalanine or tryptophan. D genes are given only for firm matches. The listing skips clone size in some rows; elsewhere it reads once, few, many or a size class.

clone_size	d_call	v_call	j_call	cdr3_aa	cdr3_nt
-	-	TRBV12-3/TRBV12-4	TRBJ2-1	CASSPVGPLWNEQFF	TGTGCCAGCAGCCCGGTCGGACCCCTCTGGAATGAGCAGTTCTTC
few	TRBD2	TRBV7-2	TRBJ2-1	CASSLELALRDEQFF	TGTGCCAGCAGCTTAGAACTAGCGCTAAGGGATGAGCAGTTCTTC
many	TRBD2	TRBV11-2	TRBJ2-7	CASGLAAGEQYF	TGTGCCAGCGGACTAGCTGCCGGCGAGCAGTACTTC
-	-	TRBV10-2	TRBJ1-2	CASSESSYGYTF	TGCGCCAGCAGTGAGAGCAGCTATGGCTACACCTTC
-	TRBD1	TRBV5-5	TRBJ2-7	CASSLIPGQGTYEQYF	TGTGCCAGCAGCTTAATTCCGGGACAGGGAACCTACGAGCAGTACTTC
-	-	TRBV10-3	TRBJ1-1	CAISEGNPNTEASF	TGTGCCATCAGTGAAGGCAACCCGAACACTGAAGCTTCCTTT
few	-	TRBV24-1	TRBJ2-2	CATSDLIQGAGELFF	TGTGCCACCAGTGATTTGATACAGGGCGCCGGGGAGCTGTTTTTT
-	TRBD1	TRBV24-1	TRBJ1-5	CATSDPSPGQVNQPQHF	TGTGCCACCAGTGATCCAAGCCCGGGACAGGTCAATCAGCCCCAGCATTTT
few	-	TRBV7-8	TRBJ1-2	CASSLAGSSYGYTF	TGTGCCAGCAGCTTAGCAGGCAGTTCCTATGGCTACACCTTC
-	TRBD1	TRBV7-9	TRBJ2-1	CASSLGFWDREANEQFF	TGTGCCAGCAGCTTAGGTTTCTGGGACAGGGAAGCCAATGAGCAGTTCTTC
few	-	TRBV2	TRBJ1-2	CASKEGHGGYTF	TGTGCCAGCAAGGAGGGACATGGGGGCTACACCTTC
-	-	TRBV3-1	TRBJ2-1	CASSHLGANEQFF	TGTGCCAGCAGCCACCTGGGGGCTAATGAGCAGTTCTTC
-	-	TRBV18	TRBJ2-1	CASSPGPNNEQFF	TGTGCCAGCTCACCTGGACCTAACAATGAGCAGTTCTTC
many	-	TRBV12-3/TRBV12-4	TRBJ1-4	CASSFRVREKLFF	TGTGCCAGCAGTTTCAGGGTTCGTGAAAAACTGTTTTTT
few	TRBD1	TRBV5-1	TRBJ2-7	CASSKRDSAYEQYF	TGCGCCAGCAGCAAACGGGACAGCGCCTACGAGCAGTACTTC
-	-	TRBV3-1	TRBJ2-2	CASSQSWDGALNTGELFF	TGTGCCAGCAGCCAAAGTTGGGACGGGGCACTGAACACCGGGGAGCTGTTTTTT
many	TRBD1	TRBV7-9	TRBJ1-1	CASSPSGGGTEAFF	TGTGCCAGCAGCCCCTCAGGGGGTGGTACTGAAGCTTTCTTT
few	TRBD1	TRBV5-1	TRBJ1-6	CASSTDRGPSPLHF	TGCGCCAGCAGCACTGACAGGGGGCCTTCACCCCTCCACTTT
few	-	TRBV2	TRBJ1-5	CASTKRLISNQPQHF	TGTGCCAGCACTAAAAGACTTATTAGCAATCAGCCCCAGCATTTT
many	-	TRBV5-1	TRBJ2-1	CASSLAAVGANNEQFF	TGCGCCAGCAGCTTGGCTGCGGTCGGGGCAAACAATGAGCAGTTCTTC
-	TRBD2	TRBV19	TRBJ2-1	CASSTSGSKNEQFF	TGTGCCAGTAGTACTAGCGGGAGCAAAAATGAGCAGTTCTTC
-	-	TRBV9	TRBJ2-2	CASSSDGRGTGELFF	TGTGCCAGCAGCTCGGATGGGCGCGGCACCGGGGAGCTGTTTTTT
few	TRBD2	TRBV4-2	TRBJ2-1	CASSPWGDSGRTRTSYNEQFF	TGTGCCAGCAGCCCATGGGGGGATAGCGGGAGGACCCGAACCTCCTACAATGAGCAGTTCTTC
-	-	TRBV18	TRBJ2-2	CASSLREGTGELFF	TGTGCCAGCTCACTTCGAGAGGGAACCGGGGAGCTGTTTTTT
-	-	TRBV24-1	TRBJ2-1	CATSVFTRGQFF	TGTGCCACCAGTGTTTTCACCCGGGGACAGTTCTTC
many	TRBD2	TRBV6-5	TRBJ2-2	CASSYSGSLTGELFF	TGTGCCAGCAGTTATAGCGGGAGTCTCACCGGGGAGCTGTTTTTT
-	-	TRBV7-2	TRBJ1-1	CASSSQGIVAFF	TGTGCCAGCAGCTCCCAAGGGATCGTGGCTTTCTTT
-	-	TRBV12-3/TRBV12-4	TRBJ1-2	CASSRTGTRYGYTF	TGTGCCAGCAGCCGAACCGGGACAAGATATGGCTACACCTTC
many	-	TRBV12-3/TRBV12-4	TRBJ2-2	CASSFHWPGELFF	TGTGCCAGCAGTTTTCACTGGCCCGGGGAGCTGTTTTTT
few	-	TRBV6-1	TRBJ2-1	CAIRTGGPYNEQFF	TGTGCCATCCGGACTGGTGGGCCCTACAATGAGCAGTTCTTC
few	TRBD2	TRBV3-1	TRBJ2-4	CASSQAWLAGGLAKNIQYF	TGTGCCAGCAGCCAAGCATGGCTAGCGGGGGGGCTAGCCAAAAACATTCAGTACTTC
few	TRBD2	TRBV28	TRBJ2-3	CASSLSTSGHTDTQYF	TGTGCCAGCAGTTTGTCAACTAGCGGGCACACAGATACGCAGTATTTT
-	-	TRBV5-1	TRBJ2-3	CASSLEGWPRDTQYF	TGCGCCAGCAGCTTGGAGGGGTGGCCTAGGGATACGCAGTATTTT
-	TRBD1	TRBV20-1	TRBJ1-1	CSARRAGGMNTEAFF	TGCAGTGCTAGACGGGCAGGGGGAATGAACACTGAAGCTTTCTTT
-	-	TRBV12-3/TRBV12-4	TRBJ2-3	CASSTEPHSGSTDTQYF	TGTGCCAGCAGTACTGAACCCCATAGCGGAAGCACAGATACGCAGTATTTT
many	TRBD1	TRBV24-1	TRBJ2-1	CATSDSGQGSSYNEQFF	TGTGCCACCAGTGATTCCGGACAGGGAAGCTCCTACAATGAGCAGTTCTTC
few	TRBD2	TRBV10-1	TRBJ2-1	CASSEQLAGSIEQFF	TGCGCCAGCAGTGAGCAACTAGCGGGATCTATTGAGCAGTTCTTC
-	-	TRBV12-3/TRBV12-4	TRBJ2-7	CASSTSSYEQYF	TGTGCCAGCAGTACAAGCTCCTACGAGCAGTACTTC
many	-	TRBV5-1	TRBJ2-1	CASSITGSLSYNEQFF	TGCGCCAGCAGCATAACAGGGAGTTTGTCCTACAATGAGCAGTTCTTC
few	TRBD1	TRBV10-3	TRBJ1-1	CAIRTGTGGMNTEAFF	TGTGCCATCAGGACCGGGACAGGGGGGATGAACACTGAAGCTTTCTTT